The 14 T cell receptor beta chains presented below share a single source sample, sequenced in a study of OX40 agonist ivuxolimab in advanced cancers. Clones were sequenced by immunoSEQ multiplex PCR, and TCRdb holds only the in-frame ones, with some missing. The repertoire holds roughly 98,000 clones, around 83% seen once, with around 1.6% in the top ten. Sequencing was performed on CD4+ or CD8+ T cells sorted from blood, taken in a trial of the OX40 agonist ivuxolimab. These receptors all come from an adult with an advanced solid tumor such as melanoma, head and neck, liver or kidney cancer.

This clone was recorded a few times. The V and J genes are TRBV5-3 and TRBJ1-4, with 11 nucleotides matching TRBD1. TRBV5-3 belongs to the ORF category, with a function that is uncertain. The CDR3 has 14 amino acids. V was pared by 3 bases and J by 7 bases, with 2 bases of the junction left unmatched. CDR3: CARSYGQGAEKLFF. The DNA for the CDR3 is TGTGCCAGAAGCTACGGACAGGGGGCTGAAAAACTGTTTTTT.

This clone was seen more than once but under ten times. V and J are TRBV11-2 and TRBJ1-2; TRBD1 is a possible D gene (5 bases). The CDR3 is made up of 14 amino acids. The V gene lost 5 bases and the J gene lost 0 bases, with 10 bases spanning the gap. CDR1 and CDR2 (germline): SGHAT, FQNNGV. In nucleotides, the CDR3 is TGTGCCAGCAGCGCCGGGACGCCTAACTATGGCTACACCTTC. It encodes CASSAGTPNYGYTF.

The V gene is TRBV11-3, the J gene TRBJ2-3, with TRBD2 matching over 11 bases. The germline gives CDR1 SGHNT, CDR2 YENEEA. The CDR3 totals 15 residues. V gave up 5 bases and J gave up 4 bases; unmatched junction bases: 5. CDR3 nucleotides: TGTGCCAGCAGCGAGACTAGCGGGGACGCAGATACGCAGTATTTT. Its translation is CASSETSGDADTQYF.

The genes are TRBV18 and TRBJ1-5, with 8 bases identical to TRBD1. Germline CDR1 reads KGHSH; CDR2 reads LQKENI. CDR3 length equals 15 residues. V lost 4 bases to trimming and J lost 3 bases; unmatched junction nucleotides: 5. Written as DNA, the CDR3 is TGTGCCAGCTCACTCAAGACAGGGGACAATCAGCCCCAGCATTTT. This codes for CASSLKTGDNQPQHF.

This chain connects TRBV5-1 to TRBJ2-3, with D possibly being TRBD1 (6 bases). CDR1 SGHRS and CDR2 YFSETQ come from the germline V gene. The V end was cut by 5 bases, the J end by 0 bases, with 10 bases between. The CDR3 has 14 residues. DNA of the CDR3: TGCGCCAGCAGGTGGGGGCACAGCACAGATACGCAGTATTTT. Translation gives CASRWGHSTDTQYF.

The genes are TRBV19 and TRBJ1-6, with TRBD1 matching 7 bases. The germline CDR1 and CDR2 sequences are LNHDA and SQIVND (reference sequence). The CDR3 extends over 15 amino acids. J gave up 7 bases and V 6 bases, and 9 bases lay outside the gene matches. The CDR3, as DNA: TGTGCCAGTAGGATAACAGGGGTGGAAAATTCACCCCTCCACTTT. It yields the protein CASRITGVENSPLHF.

The chain has TRBV12-5 and TRBJ1-1; D unresolved. The CDR3 sequence is 12 residues long. Per germline, CDR1 LGHNT and CDR2 FRNRAP. Trimming shortened V by 6 bases and J by 4 bases, and 9 bases separated the two germline ends. The CDR3 coding sequence is TGTGCTAGTGGCTCCAGAATCACTGAAGCTTTCTTT. Translating it yields CASGSRITEAFF. The variable domain in full, with the rest retrieved from reference TRBV12-5 and TRBJ1-1, is DARVTQTPRHKVTEMGQEVTMRCQPILGHNTVFWYRQTMMQGLELLAYFRNRAPLDDSGMPKDRFSAEMPDATLATLKIQPSEPRDSAVYFCASGSRITEAFFGQGTRLTVV.

J is TRBJ2-1 and V is TRBV5-4; either TRBD1 or TRBD2 may fit D (5 bases each). Germline V lookup: CDR1 SGHNT, CDR2 YYREEE (reference sequence). The CDR3 loop spans 15 amino acids. The V gene lost 4 bases and the J gene lost 4 bases, with 15 bases spanning the gap. The CDR3 DNA is TGTGCCAGCAGCACCGTTCGGGACGGATACAATGAGCAGTTCTTC. Protein: CASSTVRDGYNEQFF.

The table lists this clone with a few counts. The chain employs TRBV29-1 and TRBJ2-1, with D perhaps TRBD1 or TRBD2 (6 bases each). Germline lookup yields CDR1 SQVTM and CDR2 ANQGSEA. The CDR3 extends over 11 amino acids. V lost 8 bases and J 10 bases, leaving 15 bases between the germline ends. CDR3 in amino acids: CSFGRGREQFF. For the CDR3, the DNA is TGCAGCTTTGGTCGGGGGCGGGAGCAGTTCTTC.

The chain has TRBV5-4 and TRBJ2-7; TRBD2 aligns across 8 bases. The CDR3 length is 15 residues. The V gene end was trimmed by 4 bases and the J gene end by 4 bases; junction bases not matched to a gene: 10. Germline V gene data show CDR1 as SGHNT and CDR2 as YYREEE (reference sequence). In nucleotides, the CDR3 is TGTGCCAGCAGCCCGCGGCCTAGCGGGCTTTACGAGCAGTACTTC. This sequence encodes CASSPRPSGLYEQYF. Filled out from reference TRBV5-4 and TRBJ2-7, the complete variable domain reads ETGVTQSPTHLIKTRGQQVTLRCSSQSGHNTVSWYQQALGQGPQFIFQYYREEENGRGNFPPRFSGLQFPNYSSELNVNALELDDSALYLCASSPRPSGLYEQYFGPGTRLTVT.

The CDR3 reads CASSLGRGGSPLHF. The CDR3 coding sequence is TGTGCCAGCAGCTTAGGTAGGGGCGGCTCACCCCTCCACTTT. This rearrangement joins TRBV7-2 to TRBJ1-6, with D perhaps matching TRBD1 (5 bases). V lost 1 base to trimming and J lost 10 bases, with 11 bases between them. Germline CDR1 reads SGHTA; CDR2 reads FQGNSA. The CDR3 consists of 14 residues.

The chain employs TRBV6-6 and TRBJ1-1, with TRBD1 as a possible D gene (5 bases). The CDR3 is 14 amino acids. The V gene's germline CDR1 is MNHNY and CDR2 SVGAGI (reference sequence). V gave up 4 bases and J gave up 7 bases, with 16 bases separating them. The CDR3 nucleotides read TGTGCCAGCAGTTCACCAGGGTATCTGGGTGAAGCTTTCTTT. The encoded protein is CASSSPGYLGEAFF.

This clone was counted between two and nine times. Other DNA sequences within the sample encode an identical CDR3. V gene TRBV28 combines with J gene TRBJ1-3; D gene uncertain. V lost 2 bases and J lost 5, with 13 bases in between. Germline assignment: CDR1 MDHEN and CDR2 SYDVKM. The CDR3 runs 15 residues. The DNA of the CDR3 is TGTGCCAGCAGTTTACTCCCAAACAGCAGAAACACCATATATTTT. It translates to CASSLLPNSRNTIYF.

The rearrangement joins TRBV30 to TRBJ2-5; D uncertain. V lost 2 bases to trimming and J lost 5 bases, with 18 bases between them. CDR1 is GTSNPN and CDR2 is SVGIG in the germline V gene (reference sequence). The CDR3 runs 15 residues. The CDR3 is CAWSIWAPQRETQYF. The CDR3 nucleotides are TGTGCCTGGAGTATTTGGGCCCCGCAACGGGAGACCCAGTACTTC. Variable domain in full (rest from reference TRBV30 and TRBJ2-5): SQTIHQWPATLVQPVGSPLSLECTVEGTSNPNLYWYRQAAGRGLQLLFYSVGIGQISSEVPQNLSASRPQDRQFILSSKKLLLSDSGFYLCAWSIWAPQRETQYFGPGTRLLVL.